This T cell receptor (beta chain) was captured in a study of blood T cell repertoires in COVID-19. In the original workflow: Estimation of nucleated cell counts relied on the amplification of reference gene primers. Repertoires were generated with immunoSEQ multiplex PCR, while TCRdb's copy carries only in-frame clones and drops some. That table is the source of V, J and clone size, and D and trimming were worked out from the DNA. Here the sample spans roughly 120,000 clones, just over 70% being singletons. Looked up from germline, CDR1 is KGHDR and CDR2 is SFDVKD. Trimming took off 0 bases at V and 10 bases at J, with 6 bases between the two ends. CDR3 length equals 12 residues.

The V gene is TRBV24-1, the J gene TRBJ2-1; D is unresolved. The sequencing sample was made of peripheral blood. This clonotype originated in a human donor with acute or convalescent COVID-19. The donor label of this sample is uncertain. CDR3 nucleotide sequence: TGTGCCACCAGTGATTTGGTGGCCGAGCAGTTCTTC. Its translation is CATSDLVAEQFF.